These 20 T cell receptor beta chains came from one sample sequenced in a study of cytomegalovirus exposure and HLA in healthy donors. Sequenced by immunoSEQ multiplex PCR; TCRdb stores in-frame clones only, minus some. The table shows some 180,000 clones, with about nine tenths occurring only once. The specimen was PBMCs. The receptors shown here come from a man under 40 in good health and CMV-seropositive.

V and J are TRBV18 and TRBJ1-5; D is unclear. V was pared by 2 bases and J by 3 bases, with 5 bases between. Germline CDR1 and CDR2: KGHSH and LQKENI. The CDR3 extends over 13 amino acids. CDR3 nucleotide sequence: TGTGCCAGCTCACCAGGTGACAATCAGCCCCAGCATTTT. The encoded protein is CASSPGDNQPQHF.

The V call is TRBV4-1, the J call TRBJ2-7; TRBD2 matches at 10 bases. This CDR3 has 17 residues. With 0 bases clipped from V and 0 bases from J, the junction kept 5 bases outside the gene matches. Germline-derived CDR1 and CDR2 are MGHRA and YSYEKL. CDR3 DNA: TGCGCCAGCAGCCAAGAGGGGACTAGCGATTACTCCTACGAGCAGTACTTC. Translating it yields CASSQEGTSDYSYEQYF.

CDR3 bases: TGTGCCAGCAGCTTGCCGGGGCAAGAGACCCAGTACTTC. Translating it yields CASSLPGQETQYF. The chain couples TRBV5-4 to TRBJ2-5, with D tentatively TRBD2 (5 bases). The V end was cut by 1 base, the J end by 2 bases, with 6 bases between. This CDR3 spans 13 amino acids. Germline CDR1 is SGHNT and CDR2 is YYREEE (reference sequence).

The chain combines TRBV16 with TRBJ1-5; 7 bases match TRBD1. The CDR3 contains 15 residues. Germline V gene data show CDR1 as KGHSY and CDR2 as FQNENV. V dropped 2 bases and J dropped 6; count of bases not matched to a gene: 7. In DNA form, the CDR3 reads TGTGCCAGCAGCCAACAGACAGGGTCGATTCAGCCCCAGCATTTT. It specifies CASSQQTGSIQPQHF. Looking up the rest from reference TRBV16 and TRBJ1-5 gives the full variable domain: GEEVAQTPKHLVRGEGQKAKLYCAPIKGHSYVFWYQQVLKNEFKFLISFQNENVFDETGMPKERFSAKCLPNSPCSLEIQATKLEDSAVYFCASSQQTGSIQPQHFGDGTRLSIL.

The genes are TRBV7-9 and TRBJ2-7; D remains unclear. With 3 bases removed from V and 3 bases from J, the gap between germline ends came to 12 bases. Germline values: CDR1 SEHNR, CDR2 FQNEAQ (reference sequence). This CDR3 contains 14 residues. CDR3 residues: CASSFLENHYEQYF. CDR3 sequence (DNA): TGTGCCAGCAGCTTTCTGGAGAATCACTACGAGCAGTACTTC.

V is TRBV14 and J is TRBJ2-3; the D is unclear. This CDR3 has 13 residues. V lost 4 bases and J lost 1, with 6 bases in between. Germline V gives CDR1 SGHDN, CDR2 FVKESK. The CDR3 loop is CASSRYGTDTQYF. The DNA for the CDR3 is TGTGCCAGCAGCCGATACGGCACAGATACGCAGTATTTT.

The V gene is TRBV5-1, the J gene TRBJ2-5; D uncertain. V was shortened by 2 bases and J by 2 bases, with 16 bases between the two germline ends. The V gene's germline CDR1 is SGHRS and CDR2 YFSETQ. The CDR3 covers 16 residues. In nucleotides, the CDR3 is TGCGCCAGCAGCTTAGACTCGACCCGGAAGCAAGAGACCCAGTACTTC. It is translated as CASSLDSTRKQETQYF.

To note about this clone: At one of its ends the junction is not consistent with the germline gene, which may arise from a read error. This sequence joins TRBV9 and TRBJ2-7, with D hard to call. The CDR3 loop spans 13 amino acids. Looked up from germline, CDR1 is SGDLS and CDR2 is YYNGEE. CDR3 coding DNA: TGTGCCAGCAACGTAGGCAACTCCTACGAGCAGTACTTC. It yields the protein CASNVGNSYEQYF.

The V and J genes are TRBV27 and TRBJ2-1; TRBD1 agrees at 8 bases. The CDR3 has 13 residues. V dropped 5 bases and J dropped 9; count of bases not matched to a gene: 6. Germline loops: CDR1 MNHEY, CDR2 SMNVEV (reference sequence). CDR3 nucleotides: TGTGCCAGCAGTAGAAACGACAGGGGTGAGCAGTTCTTC. It translates to CASSRNDRGEQFF.

This sequence joins TRBV7-3 and TRBJ2-1; 10 bases map to TRBD1. Trimming removed 6 bases from V and 2 bases from J; junction bases left unmatched: 4. Germline V gene data show CDR1 as SGHTA and CDR2 as FQGTGA. The CDR3 runs 15 residues. CDR3 region: CASRSGTGAYNEQFF. The CDR3 DNA is TGTGCCAGCAGATCCGGGACAGGGGCCTACAATGAGCAGTTCTTC.

This sequence joins TRBV9 and TRBJ1-1; D call uncertain. V lost 0 bases and J 1 base, leaving 7 bases between the germline ends. The CDR3 is made up of 14 amino acids. The germline V gene has CDR1 SGDLS and CDR2 YYNGEE. DNA of the CDR3: TGTGCCAGCAGCGTAGCGTCGGAGAACACTGAAGCTTTCTTT. Its translation: CASSVASENTEAFF.

This rearrangement joins TRBV14 to TRBJ1-4; D unresolved. Germline assignment: CDR1 SGHDN and CDR2 FVKESK. The V gene lost 2 bases and the J gene lost 11 bases, with 18 bases spanning the gap. The CDR3 has 15 residues. The CDR3, as DNA: TGTGCCAGCAGCCAAAGTATAGGTCGGGTCGGGAAACTGTTTTTT. Its protein is CASSQSIGRVGKLFF.

This clone was detected only once. The chain links TRBV7-9 to TRBJ1-1, with D unresolved. The germline V gene has CDR1 SEHNR and CDR2 FQNEAQ (reference sequence). The CDR3 has 14 residues. With 1 base removed from V and 11 bases from J, the gap between germline ends came to 17 bases. The CDR3 protein is CASSLGVSPQRAFF. The CDR3 region has the DNA TGTGCCAGCAGCTTAGGAGTTTCCCCGCAAAGGGCTTTCTTT.

V gene TRBV11-2 combines with J gene TRBJ1-2, with 8 bases that match TRBD1. This CDR3 contains 15 residues. Germline loops: CDR1 SGHAT, CDR2 FQNNGV. After removal of 4 bases from V and 1 base from J, the junction contained 5 bases not matched to a gene. In nucleotides, the CDR3 is TGTGCCAGCAGCTACGGACAGGGTGATAACTATGGCTACACCTTC. The encoded protein is CASSYGQGDNYGYTF.

This chain uses TRBV27 with TRBJ2-7; D gene unclear. V shed 5 bases and J shed 3 bases, with 29 bases lying between them. The length of the CDR3 is 19 residues. Germline assignment: CDR1 MNHEY and CDR2 SMNVEV (reference sequence). The CDR3 is CASSTTPKGDLHTGYEQYF. CDR3 DNA: TGTGCCAGCAGTACCACGCCGAAAGGAGACTTGCATACGGGCTACGAGCAGTACTTC.

The V gene is TRBV15, the J gene TRBJ2-3; 10 bases align to TRBD2. V shed 0 bases, J shed 5 bases, and the junction held 5 bases outside the gene matches. CDR3 size: 16 residues. Germline CDR1 and CDR2: LNHNV and YYDKDF (reference sequence). CDR3 amino acids: CATSRDLAGDEDTQYF. CDR3 coding DNA: TGTGCCACCAGCAGAGATCTAGCGGGAGACGAAGATACGCAGTATTTT. The full variable domain, its missing parts supplied by reference TRBV15 and TRBJ2-3, is DAMVIQNPRYQVTQFGKPVTLSCSQTLNHNVMYWYQQKSSQAPKLLFHYYDKDFNNEADTPDNFQSRRPNTSFCFLDIRSPGLGDTAMYLCATSRDLAGDEDTQYFGPGTRLTVL.

J is TRBJ1-2 and V is TRBV27; 8 positions agree with TRBD1. The ends lost 3 bases at V and 7 bases at J; junction bases unmatched: 10. This CDR3 spans 15 amino acids. From germline, CDR1 is MNHEY and CDR2 SMNVEV (reference sequence). The DNA of the CDR3 is TGTGCCAGCAGTTTCGGTTTGACAGGGGATGGTGGCTACACCTTC. Translated: CASSFGLTGDGGYTF.

This clone was seen only once. The chain joins TRBV27 to TRBJ2-5, with D hard to call. Germline CDR1 and CDR2: MNHEY and SMNVEV (reference sequence). The CDR3 has 14 amino acids. V gave up 1 base and J gave up 4 bases, with 10 bases separating them. CDR3 DNA sequence: TGTGCCAGCAGTTTATTAGGGAAAGGAGAGACCCAGTACTTC. Amino acid sequence: CASSLLGKGETQYF.

The sample holds one count of this clone. The genes are TRBV7-8 and TRBJ2-5; TRBD1 or TRBD2 may be the D gene (5 bases each). Deletions cut 1 base from V and 1 base from J, with 7 bases between. The V gene's germline CDR1 is SGHVS and CDR2 FQNEAQ. The CDR3 runs to 14 residues. CDR3 bases: TGTGCCAGCAGCTTAGGGGACGGCCAAGAGACCCAGTACTTC. Protein product: CASSLGDGQETQYF.

The chain is built from TRBV2 and TRBJ1-5; possible D gene TRBD1, 5 bases. CDR3 length: 15 amino acids. Germline values: CDR1 SNHLY, CDR2 FYNNEI. V was trimmed by 3 bases and J by 2 bases, leaving 11 bases between them. The CDR3 sequence is CASSDWGAGNQPQHF. Written as DNA, the CDR3 is TGTGCCAGCAGTGATTGGGGCGCTGGCAATCAGCCCCAGCATTTT.